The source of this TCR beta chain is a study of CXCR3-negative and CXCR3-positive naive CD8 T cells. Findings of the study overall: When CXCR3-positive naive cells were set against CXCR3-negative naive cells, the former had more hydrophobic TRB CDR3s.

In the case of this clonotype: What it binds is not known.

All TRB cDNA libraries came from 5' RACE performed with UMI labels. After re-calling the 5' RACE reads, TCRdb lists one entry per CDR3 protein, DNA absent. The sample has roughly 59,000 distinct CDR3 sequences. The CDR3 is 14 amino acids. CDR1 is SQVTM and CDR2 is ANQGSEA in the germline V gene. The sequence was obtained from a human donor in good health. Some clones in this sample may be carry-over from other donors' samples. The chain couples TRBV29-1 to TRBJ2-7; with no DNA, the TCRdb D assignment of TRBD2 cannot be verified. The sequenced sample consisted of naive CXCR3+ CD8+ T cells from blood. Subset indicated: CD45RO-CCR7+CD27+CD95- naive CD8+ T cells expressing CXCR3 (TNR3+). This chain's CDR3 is CSAQEEGGGNEQYF.